This T cell receptor beta chain was identified during a study of identifying expanded T cells in peripheral blood. A few counts support this clone. Produced via immunoSEQ multiplex PCR; TCRdb's table is partial and in-frame only. The data show 60,000 to 65,000 clones, over 75% seen once. The CDR3 loop spans 14 amino acids. CDR1 and CDR2 (germline): SGDLS, YYNGEE. Germline trimming cut 3 bases from V and 8 bases from J; bases unmatched to any gene: 7. The specimen sequenced was blood. The rearrangement uses TRBV9 and TRBJ1-2, with 10 bases lining up with TRBD1. This receptor was obtained from a person aged 18-69 years in good health. The chain's CDR3 is CASSGQGASMGYTF. The CDR3 bases are TGTGCCAGCAGCGGACAGGGGGCGAGTATGGGCTACACCTTC. Filled out from reference TRBV9 and TRBJ1-2, the complete variable domain reads DSGVTQTPKHLITATGQRVTLRCSPRSGDLSVYWYQQSLDQGLQFLIQYYNGEERAKGNILERFSAQQFPDLHSELNLSSLELGDSALYFCASSGQGASMGYTFGSGTRLTVV.